This paragraph covers one T cell receptor beta chain sequence. TCRdb reprocessed the 5' RACE reads with MiXCR, giving one entry per CDR3 protein. The sample contains 110,000 or so distinct CDR3 sequences, around 20% of which appear only once. Germline CDR1 reads SGHTA; CDR2 reads FQGTGA. This CDR3 contains 15 residues. V shed 2 bases and J shed 5 bases, with 16 bases lying between them. The data stem from a study of human T cells and chemical hapten exposure. Total RNA was isolated from whole blood that had not been fractionated. This sequence originates from a human donor in good health. The J gene is TRBJ2-7, the V gene TRBV7-3; D gene uncertain. The CDR3 DNA reads as TGTGCCAGCAGCTTAGGGGTTACAACGGCCCACGAGCAGTACTTC. Translated, it gives CASSLGVTTAHEQYF.